Listed here are 10 T cell receptor beta chains from one sample, sequenced in a study of beta chain features in type 1 diabetes. For these TCRs, the target antigens are not known. Study-level findings and limits: When Type 1 diabetes patients were examined, their TCRB CDR3s proved moderately but significantly shorter in all four CD4+ subsets.

Expressed TCRB transcripts were sequenced because the entire RNA isolate underwent reverse transcription. Measured with immunoSEQ multiplex PCR; TCRdb has only the in-frame clones, and not every one. The sample shows about 660,000 clones, over 12% of them seen only once. The source material was naive CD4+ T cells from blood. The receptors originated from a man aged 18 to 30 with type 1 diabetes.

V is TRBV4-3 and J is TRBJ2-7, with unresolved D. With 0 bases removed from V and 4 bases from J, the gap between germline ends came to 13 bases. The CDR3 covers 15 residues. Germline-derived CDR1 and CDR2 are LGHNA and YSLEER. Here the CDR3 DNA reads TGCGCCAGCAGCCAAGAGAGCCATACCCGGTACGAGCAGTACTTC. Encoded protein: CASSQESHTRYEQYF.

V usage is TRBV4-1 and J usage is TRBJ2-5; 12 nucleotides agree with TRBD2. The CDR3 consists of 18 residues. With V trimmed by 4 bases and J by 5 bases, 14 bases remained unmatched. Germline V gene data show CDR1 as MGHRA and CDR2 as YSYEKL. The CDR3: CASSLTLLAGGLSETQYF. DNA of the CDR3: TGCGCCAGCAGCCTTACACTCCTAGCGGGGGGGCTTTCGGAGACCCAGTACTTC.

The chain uses TRBV5-1 and TRBJ2-5; D could derive from TRBD1 or TRBD2 (5 bases each). Germline V CDR1 and CDR2: SGHRS, YFSETQ. Trimming cost V 1 base and J 4 bases, with 8 bases left between them. This CDR3 is 13 amino acids long. The chain's CDR3 is CASSLQGRETQYF. As DNA, the CDR3 is TGCGCCAGCAGCTTGCAGGGACGAGAGACCCAGTACTTC.

The chain uses TRBV5-1 and TRBJ2-5; TRBD2 matches 7 bases. The CDR3 is made up of 16 amino acids. Germline V gene lookup returns CDR1 SGHRS and CDR2 YFSETQ. V shed 3 bases and J 1 base; nucleotides not matched to a gene: 9. DNA of the CDR3: TGCGCCAGCAGCTCGCTAAGCGGGGCTAGCCAAGAGACCCAGTACTTC. Its protein is CASSSLSGASQETQYF.

The chain is built from TRBV7-2 and TRBJ2-2; the match to TRBD2 covers 15 bases. Trimming removed 5 bases from V and 13 bases from J; junction bases left unmatched: 14. The germline V gene has CDR1 SGHTA and CDR2 FQGNSA. CDR3 length equals 17 residues. The DNA for the CDR3 is TGTGCCAGCAGCCCGACATCTTTGGGACTAGCGGGGGGATGGCTGTTTTTT. This gives the protein CASSPTSLGLAGGWLFF.

The chain combines TRBV7-2 with TRBJ1-2, with D possibly TRBD1 on 5 matching bases. CDR3 length: 16 residues. Trimming stripped 2 bases from V and 0 bases from J, with 13 bases between. The germline V gene encodes CDR1 SGHTA and CDR2 FQGNSA. CDR3 in amino acids: CASSLFVDNPNYGYTF. The CDR3 bases are TGTGCCAGCAGCTTATTTGTGGACAACCCTAACTATGGCTACACCTTC.

A few counts support this clone. The chain is built from TRBV29-1 and TRBJ1-5, with TRBD1 matching over 9 bases. CDR3 length: 13 amino acids. Germline CDR1 SQVTM, CDR2 ANQGSEA. V gave up 4 bases and J gave up 6 bases; unmatched junction bases: 4. The CDR3 sequence is CSVVTGGSQPQHF. In nucleotides, the CDR3 is TGCAGCGTTGTGACAGGGGGATCTCAGCCCCAGCATTTT.

The genes are TRBV14 and TRBJ1-2; no clear D. Germline CDR1 is SGHDN and CDR2 is FVKESK. This CDR3 spans 14 amino acids. V shed 0 bases and J shed 1 base, with 6 bases lying between them. The CDR3 loop reads CASSQDLRNYGYTF. For the CDR3, the DNA is TGTGCCAGCAGCCAAGACCTACGTAACTATGGCTACACCTTC.

This clone has only a few counts. The gene calls are TRBV30 and TRBJ1-1; the match to TRBD1 covers 7 bases. Germline trimming cut 2 bases from V and 4 bases from J; bases unmatched to any gene: 7. This CDR3 spans 14 amino acids. CDR1 and CDR2 from the germline V gene are GTSNPN and SVGIG (reference sequence). The CDR3 DNA is TGTGCCTGGAGTATAGGGGGCAGCTCCACTGAAGCTTTCTTT. Protein product: CAWSIGGSSTEAFF.

In its sample, this clone was seen many times. The rearrangement links TRBV10-3 to TRBJ2-1, with 7 bases that match TRBD1. Germline V gives CDR1 ENHRY, CDR2 SYGVKD. The CDR3 loop spans 17 amino acids. The V segment lost 5 bases and the J segment 0 bases; nucleotides outside the gene matches: 10. CDR3 sequence (DNA): TGTGCCATCAGTCCCGGAGGACAGGCCGGCTCCTACAATGAGCAGTTCTTC. This encodes CAISPGGQAGSYNEQFF.